These 27 T cell receptor beta chains share one sample of origin, sequenced in a study of CD8 T cells in Susac syndrome. cDNA came from around 0.5 to 1 ug RNA primed by random hexamers. TCRdb re-analysed the immunoSEQ multiplex PCR reads in MiXCR, keeping a single row per CDR3 protein. The sample carries about 27,000 distinct CDR3 sequences, about 95% recorded once. Sequencing input: CD8+ T cells from PBMCs. These receptor sequences come from a human donor in good health.

This rearrangement joins TRBV13 to TRBJ2-6; 13 bases map to TRBD2. The V gene's germline CDR1 is PRHDT and CDR2 FYEKMQ (reference sequence). The V and J ends lost 1 base and 0 bases, in that order; junction bases with no gene match: 12. This CDR3 comprises 22 residues. In DNA form, the CDR3 reads TGTGCCAGCAGCTTAGACTCCCTAACTAGCGGGGGGGATCACTCTGGGGCCAACGTCCTGACTTTC. Residues: CASSLDSLTSGGDHSGANVLTF.

In its sample, this clonotype was seen once. V gene TRBV7-9 combines with J gene TRBJ1-1; a possible D gene is TRBD1 (5 bases). CDR1 is SEHNR and CDR2 is FQNEAQ in the germline V gene (reference sequence). The CDR3 length is 15 residues. Trimming stripped 3 bases from V and 0 bases from J, with 11 bases between. CDR3 sequence: CASSFPDNLNTEAFF. The CDR3 DNA follows: TGTGCCAGCAGCTTCCCGGACAACTTGAACACTGAAGCTTTCTTT.

The rearrangement joins TRBV5-1 to TRBJ2-7, with D perhaps TRBD1 (7 bases). The CDR3 loop spans 14 amino acids. Germline V CDR1 and CDR2: SGHRS, YFSETQ. V was pared by 4 bases and J by 6 bases, with 17 bases between. Written as DNA, the CDR3 is TGCGCCAGCAGCACTGGACAGGAGGGAAGCGAGCAGTACTTC. The encoded protein is CASSTGQEGSEQYF.

This rearrangement joins TRBV7-2 to TRBJ1-2, with D perhaps TRBD1 (5 bases). Trimming removed 4 bases at V and 8 bases at J, with 23 bases between. Germline CDR1 and CDR2: SGHTA and FQGNSA. The CDR3 is 16 residues long. The CDR3 is CASSSPLFRSGEGYTF. CDR3 nucleotide sequence: TGTGCCAGCAGCTCGCCCCTTTTTAGGTCGGGGGAGGGCTACACCTTC.

J is TRBJ1-1 and V is TRBV6-5, with unresolved D. Per the germline V gene, CDR1 is MNHEY and CDR2 is SVGAGI. Deletions cut 2 bases from V and 11 bases from J, with 9 bases between. The CDR3 loop spans 11 amino acids. This chain's CDR3 is CASSYGLMAFF. Here the CDR3 DNA reads TGTGCCAGCAGTTACGGATTGATGGCTTTCTTT.

V gene TRBV6-2 or TRBV6-3 combines with J gene TRBJ2-7, with D unclear. The CDR3 is 11 residues long. V was shortened by 5 bases and J by 1 base, with 3 bases between the two germline ends. Germline V CDR1 and CDR2: MNHEY, SVGEGT. As DNA, the CDR3 is TGTGCCAGCAGTCCTTCCTACGAGCAGTACTTC. Its translation: CASSPSYEQYF.

The rearrangement uses TRBV7-2 and TRBJ2-1; D unresolved. The CDR3 runs to 17 residues. V shed 2 bases and J shed 3 bases, with 17 bases lying between them. Germline V gene data show CDR1 as SGHTA and CDR2 as FQGNSA. This chain's CDR3 is CASSLNPASLIYNEQFF. The DNA for the CDR3 is TGTGCCAGCAGCTTAAACCCAGCGAGCCTCATCTACAATGAGCAGTTCTTC.

The J gene is TRBJ1-2, the V gene TRBV29-1; a weak D match, TRBD1 (5 bases). This CDR3 spans 13 amino acids. CDR1 and CDR2 from the germline V gene are SQVTM and ANQGSEA. Trimming shortened V by 5 bases and J by 4 bases, and 14 bases separated the two germline ends. CDR3 bases: TGCAGCGTTCCCCACTACCAGGGCTATGGCTACACCTTC. It specifies CSVPHYQGYGYTF.

The CDR3 coding sequence is TGCGCCAGCAGCGACTCATTCCGGAGTGCTCAGCCCCAGCATTTT. It is translated as CASSDSFRSAQPQHF. The V gene is TRBV4-3, the J gene TRBJ1-5, with no clear D. CDR1 LGHNA and CDR2 YSLEER come from the germline V gene. V lost 5 bases to trimming and J lost 6 bases, with 17 bases between them. The CDR3 runs to 15 residues.

The V gene is TRBV27, the J gene TRBJ2-5; TRBD1 agrees at 9 bases. The CDR3 is 14 residues long. CDR1 and CDR2 (germline): MNHEY, SMNVEV (reference sequence). V lost 7 bases, J lost 5 bases, and 8 bases stayed unmatched. In DNA, the CDR3 is TGTGCCAGCACCGAGTACAGGGGGCACGAGACCCAGTACTTC. Protein: CASTEYRGHETQYF.

The rearrangement links TRBV29-1 to TRBJ1-2; 7 nucleotides align to TRBD1. The junction had 10 bases not matched to a gene; V was cut back by 8 bases and J by 4 bases. The germline V gene has CDR1 SQVTM and CDR2 ANQGSEA. CDR3 length equals 13 residues. The CDR3 sequence is CSPERQGPYGYTF. The CDR3 DNA follows: TGCAGCCCAGAGAGACAGGGCCCCTATGGCTACACCTTC.

The chain has TRBV6-5 and TRBJ2-1; D remains unclear. Trimming removed 3 bases at V and 1 base at J, with 7 bases between. CDR3 length: 14 amino acids. Germline V gene lookup returns CDR1 MNHEY and CDR2 SVGAGI. The CDR3 region has the DNA TGTGCCAGCAGTTATGCCGGATCCTACAATGAGCAGTTCTTC. It specifies CASSYAGSYNEQFF.

This chain links TRBV12-5 with TRBJ2-1; TRBD1 aligns across 7 bases. J was trimmed by 6 bases and V by 1 base; bases with no gene match: 3. This CDR3 spans 14 amino acids. Germline CDR1 is LGHNT and CDR2 is FRNRAP. The CDR3 region is CASGLGQGGNEQFF. The CDR3 nucleotides read TGTGCTAGTGGTTTGGGACAGGGCGGCAATGAGCAGTTCTTC.

The rearrangement joins TRBV7-2 to TRBJ1-1; D gene uncertain. CDR3 size: 11 residues. Germline V gene lookup returns CDR1 SGHTA and CDR2 FQGNSA. V dropped 8 bases and J dropped 7 bases, with 11 bases sitting between them. The CDR3: CASGVASEAFF. DNA of the CDR3: TGTGCCAGCGGTGTTGCGAGTGAAGCTTTCTTT.

The CDR3 bases are TGTGCCAGCGGGGAAGCGAACTATGGCTACACCTTC. It is translated as CASGEANYGYTF. V usage is TRBV5-4 and J usage is TRBJ1-2; D is uncertain. Trimming took 7 bases from V and 2 from J, leaving 9 bases between them. There are 12 residues in the CDR3. CDR1 and CDR2 from the germline V gene are SGHNT and YYREEE (reference sequence).

DNA of the CDR3: TGTGCCAGCAGTTTTAGGCAGGGGAACACTGAAGCTTTCTTT. Protein: CASSFRQGNTEAFF. The rearrangement uses TRBV12-3 or TRBV12-4 and TRBJ1-1; D is possibly TRBD1 (5 bases). The CDR3 is 14 amino acids. Trimming left V 3 bases short and J 1 base short, with 9 bases between.

CDR3: CASSQAPLAGGLRNEQFF. In DNA form, the CDR3 reads TGCGCCAGCAGCCAAGCCCCGCTAGCGGGGGGCTTAAGGAATGAGCAGTTCTTC. The chain joins TRBV4-3 to TRBJ2-1; 11 bases fit TRBD2. Trimming removed 1 base from V and 7 bases from J; junction bases left unmatched: 12. This CDR3 comprises 18 residues. Germline loops: CDR1 LGHNA, CDR2 YSLEER.

This clonotype was seen just once. The gene calls are TRBV20-1 and TRBJ1-1, with 10 bases identical to TRBD1. Germline CDR1 is DFQATT and CDR2 is SNEGSKA (reference sequence). J gave up 11 bases and V 5 bases, and 8 bases lay outside the gene matches. The CDR3 loop spans 12 amino acids. CDR3 in amino acids: CSAGPDRGPAFF. For the CDR3, the DNA is TGCAGTGCTGGCCCCGACAGGGGGCCTGCTTTCTTT.

This sequence joins TRBV10-2 and TRBJ1-6, with D tentatively TRBD1 (5 bases). Germline V lookup: CDR1 WSHSY, CDR2 SAAADI. The CDR3 is 15 amino acids. Trimming took off 6 bases at V and 6 bases at J, with 15 bases between the two ends. CDR3 sequence (DNA): TGCGCCAGCAGGGGGACGTACGGGGGTAATTCACCCCTCCACTTT. This codes for CASRGTYGGNSPLHF.

This clonotype showed up just a few times. The chain combines TRBV20-1 with TRBJ2-7; 7 positions agree with TRBD1. The CDR3 is made up of 15 amino acids. The ends lost 1 base at V and 2 bases at J; junction bases unmatched: 8. CDR1 and CDR2 (germline): DFQATT, SNEGSKA (reference sequence). The CDR3 loop is CSARVGYRGPYEQYF. For the CDR3, the DNA is TGCAGTGCTAGAGTCGGGTACAGGGGCCCCTACGAGCAGTACTTC.

The gene calls are TRBV27 and TRBJ2-1, with D unclear. The CDR3 extends over 13 amino acids. Germline CDR1 and CDR2: MNHEY and SMNVEV (reference sequence). V was clipped by 5 bases and J by 7 bases, with 12 bases between them. The CDR3 spells CASSPVGGNEQFF. CDR3 nucleotide sequence: TGTGCCAGCAGTCCCGTGGGTGGGAATGAGCAGTTCTTC.

The chain is built from TRBV7-9 and TRBJ2-1; D is ambiguous. CDR3 length: 13 amino acids. Germline V gives CDR1 SEHNR, CDR2 FQNEAQ (reference sequence). Trimming removed 4 bases from V and 7 bases from J, with 11 bases in between. The CDR3 sequence is CASSSFLRNEQFF. CDR3 DNA: TGTGCCAGCAGCTCCTTTTTGCGGAATGAGCAGTTCTTC.

This clonotype appeared once. V usage is TRBV7-9 and J usage is TRBJ1-1; D remains ambiguous. Per the germline V gene, CDR1 is SEHNR and CDR2 is FQNEAQ (reference sequence). Trimming shortened V by 5 bases and J by 5 bases, and 21 bases separated the two germline ends. The CDR3 sequence is 16 residues long. The CDR3 region has the DNA TGTGCCAGCAGCCCTAGGTCTCCCGGAGGAGATACTGAAGCTTTCTTT. It is translated as CASSPRSPGGDTEAFF.

The rearrangement joins TRBV7-2 to TRBJ2-3; D uncertain. V shed 5 bases and J shed 1 base, with 10 bases lying between them. The germline V gene has CDR1 SGHTA and CDR2 FQGNSA. This CDR3 has 14 residues. CDR3 DNA sequence: TGTGCCAGCAGCACCCCCACCGGCACAGATACGCAGTATTTT. It translates to CASSTPTGTDTQYF. Full variable domain (outside the CDR3, taken from reference TRBV7-2 and TRBJ2-3): GAGVSQSPSNKVTEKGKDVELRCDPISGHTALYWYRQSLGQGLEFLIYFQGNSAPDKSGLPSDRFSAERTGGSVSTLTIQRTQQEDSAVYLCASSTPTGTDTQYFGPGTRLTVL.

The chain recombines TRBV11-2 with TRBJ2-5; 9 nucleotides line up with TRBD2. Germline V gene sequence: CDR1 SGHAT, CDR2 FQNNGV. With V trimmed by 5 bases and J by 4 bases, 8 bases remained unmatched. The CDR3 length is 15 residues. CDR3 nucleotide sequence: TGTGCCAGCAGCACGCTAGCGGGGACGGGAGAGACCCAGTACTTC. Translating it yields CASSTLAGTGETQYF. Using reference TRBV11-2 and TRBJ2-5 for the parts outside the CDR3, the full variable domain is EAGVAQSPRYKIIEKRQSVAFWCNPISGHATLYWYQQILGQGPKLLIQFQNNGVVDDSQLPKDRFSAERLKGVDSTLKIQPAKLEDSAVYLCASSTLAGTGETQYFGPGTRLLVL.

V usage is TRBV5-6 and J usage is TRBJ2-3; D might be TRBD1 (5 bases). The length of the CDR3 is 15 residues. The ends were cut back, 0 bases at V and 3 bases at J, with 11 bases in the middle. Germline values: CDR1 SGHDT, CDR2 YYEEEE. The CDR3 DNA follows: TGTGCCAGCAGCTTGGCCGGCAGGGCGACAGATACGCAGTATTTT. It codes for CASSLAGRATDTQYF.

J is TRBJ1-2 and V is TRBV29-1; 8 bases match TRBD1. The CDR3 is 14 amino acids. The ends lost 7 bases at V and 4 bases at J; junction bases unmatched: 11. Per germline, CDR1 SQVTM and CDR2 ANQGSEA. In DNA, the CDR3 is TGCAGCGCTTACGACAGGGGCGGTAGCTATGGCTACACCTTC. This sequence encodes CSAYDRGGSYGYTF.